This entry is about one TCR beta chain. What it recognizes is unknown. No infections or other immune events were documented during collection. This sample was included in a study of identifying expanded T cells in peripheral blood. Study-level points and caveats: Over around two and four weeks, about 15 and 19 clones changed, versus roughly 1.1 between replicates. Variance in clone template counts between two-week samples significantly increased with total template count across all healthy donors.

Here immunoSEQ multiplex PCR was the method, and the copy in TCRdb shows in-frame clones only, minus some. The sample contains 83,000 or so clones, around nine tenths of which appear only once. The length of the CDR3 is 16 residues. CDR1 SEHNR and CDR2 FQNEAQ come from the germline V gene (reference sequence). The V end was cut by 6 bases, the J end by 2 bases, with 17 bases between. V is TRBV7-9 and J is TRBJ2-1; TRBD2 might be the D (5 bases). The clonotype originates from a person aged 18 to 70 in good health. The sample comprised blood. CDR3 region: CASRSGPRGTYNEQFF. CDR3 nucleotide sequence: TGTGCCAGCAGGTCCGGGCCCCGAGGGACCTACAATGAGCAGTTCTTC.